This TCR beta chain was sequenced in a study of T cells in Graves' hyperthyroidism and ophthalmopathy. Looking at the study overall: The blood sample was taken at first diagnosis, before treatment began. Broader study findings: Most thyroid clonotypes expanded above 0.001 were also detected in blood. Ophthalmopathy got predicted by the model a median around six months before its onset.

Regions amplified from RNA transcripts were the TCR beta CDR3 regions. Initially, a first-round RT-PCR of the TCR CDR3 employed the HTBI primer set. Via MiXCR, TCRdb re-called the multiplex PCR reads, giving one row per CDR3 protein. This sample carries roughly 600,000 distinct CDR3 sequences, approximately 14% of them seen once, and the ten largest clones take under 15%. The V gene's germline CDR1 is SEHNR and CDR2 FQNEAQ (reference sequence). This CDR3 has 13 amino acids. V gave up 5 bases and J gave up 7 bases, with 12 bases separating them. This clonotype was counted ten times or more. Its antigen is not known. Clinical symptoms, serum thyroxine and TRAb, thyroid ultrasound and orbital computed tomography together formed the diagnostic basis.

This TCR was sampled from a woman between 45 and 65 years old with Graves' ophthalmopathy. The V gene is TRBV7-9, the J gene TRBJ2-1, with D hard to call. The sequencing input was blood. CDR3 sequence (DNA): TGTGCCAGCAGCCCCGATCTGAGTAATGAGCAGTTCTTC. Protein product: CASSPDLSNEQFF.